The 22 T cell receptor beta chains given below trace back to one sample, sequenced in a study of shared clonotypes between healthy human individuals (dated by TCRdb to 2020 to 2021). Receptor amplification or capture employed the immunoSEQ multiplex PCR assay. TCRdb provides this immuneACCESS table in a form limited to in-frame rearrangements. Some clones are lacking; in checked studies, under half of them reflect an unresolved V gene, and why the rest are absent is not known. The sample profile shows over a million clones; approximately 98.5% of them were found once. Jointly, the top ten make up around 0.38% of the sample. Sequenced sample: naive CD4+ T cells sorted from blood. The sample's cell subset or site label, decoded: CD45RA+ positively selected. The receptors here all came from a man aged 25 to 40 in good health.

The chain couples TRBV11-2 to TRBJ2-7; D is ambiguous. Trimming took 3 bases from V and 9 from J, leaving 12 bases between them. This CDR3 has 12 residues. Germline CDR1 SGHAT, CDR2 FQNNGV. CDR3 in DNA: TGTGCCAGCAGCTTTGGGCTAGAAGGGCAGTACTTC. It translates to CASSFGLEGQYF. The entire variable domain, with the rest obtained from reference TRBV11-2 and TRBJ2-7, is as follows: EAGVAQSPRYKIIEKRQSVAFWCNPISGHATLYWYQQILGQGPKLLIQFQNNGVVDDSQLPKDRFSAERLKGVDSTLKIQPAKLEDSAVYLCASSFGLEGQYFGPGTRLTVT.

This rearrangement joins TRBV5-4 to TRBJ1-1; D ambiguous. With 3 bases removed from V and 3 bases from J, the gap between germline ends came to 9 bases. CDR1 SGHNT and CDR2 YYREEE come from the germline V gene (reference sequence). This CDR3 comprises 13 residues. CDR3 amino acids: CASSSMGDTEAFF. The DNA of the CDR3 is TGTGCCAGCAGCTCTATGGGCGACACTGAAGCTTTCTTT.

The chain joins TRBV7-2 to TRBJ1-5; the D is unclear. With 1 base removed from V and 1 base from J, the gap between germline ends came to 11 bases. Germline lookup yields CDR1 SGHTA and CDR2 FQGNSA. The CDR3 spans 16 residues. The CDR3 sequence is CASSLESLSSNQPQHF. CDR3 nucleotides: TGTGCCAGCAGCTTAGAGAGTCTATCCAGCAATCAGCCCCAGCATTTT.

V gene TRBV7-8 combines with J gene TRBJ2-1; D perhaps matches TRBD2 (6 bases). Trimming pared 1 base from V and 5 bases from J, leaving 12 bases between. The germline V gene has CDR1 SGHVS and CDR2 FQNEAQ. There are 15 residues in the CDR3. As DNA, the CDR3 is TGTGCCAGCAGCTTAGTCGGGAGACTTAACAATGAGCAGTTCTTC. This translates into CASSLVGRLNNEQFF. The whole variable domain, remainder taken from reference TRBV7-8 and TRBJ2-1, is GAGVSQSPRYKVAKRGQDVALRCDPISGHVSLFWYQQALGQGPEFLTYFQNEAQLDKSGLPSDRFFAERPEGSVSTLKIQRTQQEDSAVYLCASSLVGRLNNEQFFGPGTRLTVL.

This chain joins TRBV10-2 and TRBJ2-1; D is unclear. Germline V lookup: CDR1 WSHSY, CDR2 SAAADI. V shed 2 bases and J shed 5 bases, with 13 bases lying between them. CDR3 size: 15 residues. CDR3 nucleotides: TGCGCCAGCAGTGAGCCGACTTGGGAAGACAATGAGCAGTTCTTC. This codes for CASSEPTWEDNEQFF.

This chain joins TRBV9 and TRBJ2-1; maybe TRBD1 (7 bases). The V gene's germline CDR1 is SGDLS and CDR2 YYNGEE. Trimming took 0 bases from V and 4 from J, leaving 17 bases between them. This CDR3 comprises 17 residues. CDR3 protein: CASSVGWGDRPYNEQFF. CDR3 nucleotide sequence: TGTGCCAGCAGCGTAGGATGGGGGGACAGACCTTACAATGAGCAGTTCTTC.

Concerning this clone itself: Compared with germline, one end of the junction differs, possibly owing to a read error. The chain recombines TRBV7-7 with TRBJ2-7; perhaps TRBD1 as D (6 bases). The CDR3 spans 15 residues. From germline, CDR1 is SSHAT and CDR2 FNYEAQ (reference sequence). CDR3 DNA sequence: TGTGCTAGCAGCTTATCTCCAGGGGCGGCCTACGAGCAGTACTTC. The encoded protein is CASSLSPGAAYEQYF.

The chain carries TRBV28 and TRBJ1-5; D unclear. CDR3 length: 10 residues. Germline CDR1 and CDR2: MDHEN and SYDVKM. The V end lost 8 bases, the J end lost 7 bases, and 6 bases lay between the germline ends. This chain's CDR3 is CASLQQPQHF. The CDR3 DNA reads as TGTGCCAGCTTACAACAGCCCCAGCATTTT. The full variable domain, its missing parts supplied by reference TRBV28 and TRBJ1-5, is DVKVTQSSRYLVKRTGEKVFLECVQDMDHENMFWYRQDPGLGLRLIYFSYDVKMKEKGDIPEGYSVSREKKERFSLILESASTNQTSMYLCASLQQPQHFGDGTRLSIL.

The rearrangement joins TRBV2 to TRBJ1-1; D is perhaps TRBD1 (6 bases). Germline CDR1 and CDR2: SNHLY and FYNNEI. This CDR3 contains 14 residues. Between the trimmed V and J ends, which lost 10 bases and 1 base, there was a span of 16 bases. CDR3 protein: CATLRQAQNTEAFF. CDR3 bases: TGTGCCACTCTACGACAGGCGCAGAACACTGAAGCTTTCTTT.

The J gene is TRBJ2-6, the V gene TRBV2, with D perhaps matching TRBD2 (6 bases). Germline V CDR1 and CDR2: SNHLY, FYNNEI. The CDR3 runs to 15 residues. V was trimmed by 1 base and J by 2 bases, leaving 6 bases between them. The CDR3 region is CASSEGRAGANVLTF. Here the CDR3 DNA reads TGTGCCAGCAGTGAAGGGAGGGCTGGGGCCAACGTCCTGACTTTC.

The rearrangement joins TRBV6-1 to TRBJ1-5, with a tentative D call TRBD1 (6 bases). The V end was cut by 7 bases, the J end by 5 bases, with 15 bases between. CDR1 MNHNS and CDR2 SASEGT come from the germline V gene. The CDR3 loop spans 14 amino acids. In DNA, the CDR3 is TGTGCCAGCACTAGCGTAGGGGGGGATCAGCCCCAGCATTTT. It translates to CASTSVGGDQPQHF.

The chain uses TRBV5-4 and TRBJ2-2; a weak D match, TRBD2 (5 bases). CDR3 length: 15 amino acids. Trimming stripped 0 bases from V and 4 bases from J, with 10 bases between. CDR1 SGHNT and CDR2 YYREEE come from the germline V gene (reference sequence). The CDR3 sequence: CASSLERVRTGELFF. DNA for the CDR3: TGTGCCAGCAGCTTGGAGAGGGTACGCACCGGGGAGCTGTTTTTT.

The chain couples TRBV7-9 to TRBJ1-2; TRBD1 matches at 7 bases. The CDR3 spans 16 residues. The germline gives CDR1 SEHNR, CDR2 FQNEAQ (reference sequence). Trimming removed 4 bases from V and 3 bases from J; junction bases left unmatched: 11. CDR3 sequence (DNA): TGTGCCAGCAGCTCCGGTAGGGACAGCCTTGACTATGGCTACACCTTC. Translated: CASSSGRDSLDYGYTF.

The chain carries TRBV18 and TRBJ2-7; TRBD2 matches 9 bases. V was clipped by 0 bases and J by 3 bases; unmatched bases: 9. There are 17 residues in the CDR3. The V gene's germline CDR1 is KGHSH and CDR2 LQKENI. CDR3 sequence (DNA): TGTGCCAGCTCACCACCGTCCCGCCTAGCGGGACTCTACGAGCAGTACTTC. It translates to CASSPPSRLAGLYEQYF. The variable domain in full, with the rest retrieved from reference TRBV18 and TRBJ2-7, is NAGVMQNPRHLVRRRGQEARLRCSPMKGHSHVYWYRQLPEEGLKFMVYLQKENIIDESGMPKERFSAEFPKEGPSILRIQQVVRGDSAAYFCASSPPSRLAGLYEQYFGPGTRLTVT.

The chain uses TRBV18 and TRBJ2-7, with 7 bases matching TRBD1. Trimming cost V 3 bases and J 6 bases; bases outside gene matches: 8. This CDR3 is 14 amino acids long. Germline assignment: CDR1 KGHSH and CDR2 LQKENI. The CDR3 nucleotides are TGTGCCAGCTCACCGCTGGGACAGCCCTCCGAGCAGTACTTC. Translation: CASSPLGQPSEQYF.

The chain links TRBV7-4 to TRBJ2-1; D could derive from TRBD1 or TRBD2 (5 bases each). The V gene lost 3 bases and the J gene lost 8 bases, with 20 bases spanning the gap. The CDR3 runs to 16 residues. Germline V lookup: CDR1 SGHVT, CDR2 SQSDAQ. In DNA, the CDR3 is TGTGCCAGCAGCTTTTTCTGGGGGAGTTTGTGTCATGAGCAGTTCTTC. Translating gives CASSFFWGSLCHEQFF. The full variable domain, in which reference TRBV7-4 and TRBJ2-1 provide the parts outside the CDR3, is GAGVSQSPRYKVAKRGRDVALRCDSISGHVTLYWYRQTLGQGSEVLTYSQSDAQRDKSGRPSGRFSAERPERSVSTLKIQRTEQGDSAVYLCASSFFWGSLCHEQFFGPGTRLTVL.

This clone was detected only once. The V and J genes are TRBV18 and TRBJ2-2, with 10 bases fitting TRBD2. The CDR3 extends over 16 amino acids. Germline V CDR1 and CDR2: KGHSH, LQKENI. The junction had 7 bases not matched to a gene; V was cut back by 3 bases and J by 6 bases. The CDR3 bases are TGTGCCAGCTCACCGAAACTAGCGGGACAGGCCGGGGAGCTGTTTTTT. This translates into CASSPKLAGQAGELFF.

The V and J genes are TRBV10-3 and TRBJ2-7; D perhaps matches TRBD1 (6 bases). Germline V gene sequence: CDR1 ENHRY, CDR2 SYGVKD. This CDR3 has 13 amino acids. V dropped 3 bases and J dropped 6 bases, with 12 bases sitting between them. This CDR3 reads CAISEQGRGEQYF. The DNA of the CDR3 is TGTGCCATCAGTGAACAGGGTCGGGGCGAGCAGTACTTC.

The gene calls are TRBV11-2 and TRBJ2-3, with D maybe TRBD2 (6 bases). This CDR3 contains 18 residues. V gave up 0 bases and J gave up 2 bases, with 18 bases separating them. CDR1 and CDR2 from the germline V gene are SGHAT and FQNNGV. CDR3 loop: CASSLEAGFWRTTDTQYF. Written as DNA, the CDR3 is TGTGCCAGCAGCTTAGAGGCGGGATTTTGGCGGACCACAGATACGCAGTATTTT.

J is TRBJ2-3 and V is TRBV6-1, with D perhaps TRBD1 (6 bases). Germline V gives CDR1 MNHNS, CDR2 SASEGT. The CDR3 covers 14 residues. The V end lost 3 bases, the J end lost 6 bases, and 13 bases lay between the germline ends. The CDR3 DNA is TGTGCCAGCAGTGATGGGGGCGCGGGTGATACGCAGTATTTT. This translates into CASSDGGAGDTQYF.

This sequence joins TRBV18 and TRBJ2-5; TRBD2 is a possible D gene (5 bases). The V end lost 2 bases, the J end lost 2 bases, and 12 bases lay between the germline ends. CDR1 is KGHSH and CDR2 is LQKENI in the germline V gene. This CDR3 is 15 amino acids long. The CDR3 sequence is CASSPVRAGQETQYF. CDR3 DNA: TGTGCCAGCTCACCAGTTCGGGCGGGTCAAGAGACCCAGTACTTC.

The chain links TRBV19 to TRBJ2-1; the D is unclear. This CDR3 has 15 amino acids. In germline, CDR1 is LNHDA, CDR2 SQIVND (reference sequence). Trimming removed 5 bases at V and 8 bases at J, with 19 bases between. CDR3 region: CASSALLQNRDEQFF. CDR3 nucleotides: TGTGCCAGTAGTGCCCTGCTCCAGAACCGGGATGAGCAGTTCTTC.